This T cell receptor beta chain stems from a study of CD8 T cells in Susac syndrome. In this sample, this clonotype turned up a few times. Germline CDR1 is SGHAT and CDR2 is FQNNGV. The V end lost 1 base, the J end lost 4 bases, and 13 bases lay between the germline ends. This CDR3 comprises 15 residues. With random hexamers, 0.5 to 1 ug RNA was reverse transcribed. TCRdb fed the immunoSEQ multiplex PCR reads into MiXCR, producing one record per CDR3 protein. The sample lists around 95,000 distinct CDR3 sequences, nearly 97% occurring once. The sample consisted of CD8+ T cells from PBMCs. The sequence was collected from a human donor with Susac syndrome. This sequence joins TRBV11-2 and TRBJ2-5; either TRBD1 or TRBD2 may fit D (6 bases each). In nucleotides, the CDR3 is TGTGCCAGCAGCTTAGTCGGCGGAGGGGGAGAGACCCAGTACTTC. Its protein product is CASSLVGGGGETQYF.